A selection of T cell receptor beta chains follows, all from one sample in a study of T-cell reconstitution after alpha-beta-depleted transplantation in children. MiXCR, applied by TCRdb to the PCR reads, yields one record per CDR3 protein. The sample has some 530,000 distinct CDR3 sequences; about an eighth are singletons. This specimen was PBMCs from the stem cell graft donor, taken from the stem cell graft. The origin of the receptors is a human donor who donated a stem cell graft to a child with combined immunodeficiency. The CDR3 runs from the conserved cysteine through the conserved F or W. A D gene is named only where the DNA matches it firmly. A row's size may be missing; if present it is once, few, many or a size class.

d_gene	abundance	v_gene	j_gene	CDR3nt	CDR3aa
NA	many	TRBV9	TRBJ2-7	TGTGCCAGCAGCGTAGACTCAAACTTCAACGGACTGGGGGAGCAGTACTTC	CASSVDSNFNGLGEQYF
NA	NA	TRBV20-1	TRBJ2-7	TGCAGTGCCCCGTTGGGAAACGAGCAGTACTTC	CSAPLGNEQYF
TRBD2	many	TRBV5-1	TRBJ2-1	TGCGCCAGCAGCAGCGGGACTAGCGGTTTCTACAATGAGCAGTTCTTC	CASSSGTSGFYNEQFF
TRBD2	NA	TRBV6-2/TRBV6-3	TRBJ2-2	TGTGCCAGCAGTTTTTCAATTCGACTAGCGGGAGGGCCCGGGGAGCTGTTTTTT	CASSFSIRLAGGPGELFF
NA	NA	TRBV3-1	TRBJ2-3	TGTGCCAGCAGCCATACAGGTAACACAGATACGCAGTATTTT	CASSHTGNTDTQYF
NA	few	TRBV7-9	TRBJ1-2	TGTGCCAGCAGCCCCGGGGCTGGGGGCTACACCTTC	CASSPGAGGYTF
NA	NA	TRBV6-5	TRBJ2-3	TGTGCCAGCAGTTACTTGGGCCCCGGGCGGGGAAGCACAGATACGCAGTATTTT	CASSYLGPGRGSTDTQYF
TRBD1	many	TRBV7-2	TRBJ2-3	TGTGCCAGCAGCCAGACAGGGGGCGCAGATACGCAGTATTTT	CASSQTGGADTQYF
NA	NA	TRBV7-2	TRBJ2-7	TGTGCCAGCAGCGCGATGGGACGGAATTACGAGCAGTACTTC	CASSAMGRNYEQYF
NA	few	TRBV19	TRBJ2-7	TGTGCCAGTAGTATAGGACAGGAAACCTACGAGCAGTACTTC	CASSIGQETYEQYF
NA	many	TRBV4-1	TRBJ2-7	TGCGCCAGCAGCCAAGACAGCGGATCCGGAGACGAGCAGTACTTC	CASSQDSGSGDEQYF
NA	NA	TRBV27	TRBJ2-7	TGTGCCAGCAGTTTATGGGGGGAGACAGGGTCTCTCGAGCAGTACTTC	CASSLWGETGSLEQYF
TRBD2	NA	TRBV3-1	TRBJ2-3	TGTGCCAGCTGCCAACAGGTGGCGGGGGGGGTCACAGATACGCAGTATTTT	CASCQQVAGGVTDTQYF
NA	NA	TRBV12-3/TRBV12-4	TRBJ2-2	TGTGCCAGCAGCCGTCTACTAGCTCAGGACACCGGGGAGCTGTTTTTT	CASSRLLAQDTGELFF
NA	many	TRBV29-1	TRBJ2-2	TGCAGCGTTGAGGGCTCCCTGACCGGGGAGCTGTTTTTT	CSVEGSLTGELFF
NA	many	TRBV27	TRBJ2-1	TGTGCCAGCAGTTTTAGGAGCTCCTACAATGAGCAGTTCTTC	CASSFRSSYNEQFF
TRBD1	NA	TRBV12-3/TRBV12-4	TRBJ1-1	TGTGCCAGCACCCCCTGGCAGGGGGCAATCACTGAAGCTTTCTTT	CASTPWQGAITEAFF
NA	few	TRBV7-3	TRBJ1-1	TGTGCCAGCAGCCGCGTAGGAAACACTGAAGCTTTCTTT	CASSRVGNTEAFF
TRBD1	NA	TRBV7-2	TRBJ2-3	TGTGCCAGCAGCCTAGGGACAGCTCCAGATACGCAGTATTTT	CASSLGTAPDTQYF
NA	few	TRBV7-9	TRBJ2-7	TGTGCCAGCAGCGGCACCAGGGGCCGGTCCTACGAGCAGTACTTC	CASSGTRGRSYEQYF
NA	NA	TRBV6-1	TRBJ2-1	TGTGCCAGCAGCACAATCATCAGCAAGAATGAGCAGTTCTTC	CASSTIISKNEQFF
NA	NA	TRBV20-1	TRBJ2-3	TGCAGTGCTCATCGGACCACTCCACTCGAAGATACGCAGTATTTT	CSAHRTTPLEDTQYF
TRBD2	few	TRBV6-2/TRBV6-3	TRBJ2-2	TGTGCCAGCAGTTTGTGGCTAGCGGAGTCGAACACCGGGGAGCTGTTTTTT	CASSLWLAESNTGELFF
NA	many	TRBV29-1	TRBJ1-3	TGCAGCGTTGGGGAGGGCCTACTAACTGGAAACACCATATATTTT	CSVGEGLLTGNTIYF
NA	few	TRBV7-9	TRBJ2-2	TGTGCCAGCAGCTCCGGACGGGCAGCTTACGCGGAGCTGTTTTTT	CASSSGRAAYAELFF
TRBD2	many	TRBV15	TRBJ2-7	TGTGCCACCCGAGTGCTAGCGGGGGCCTACGAGCAGTACTTC	CATRVLAGAYEQYF
TRBD2	few	TRBV15	TRBJ2-3	TGTGCCACCAGCAGAGATTTAGCTACTAGCGGGGTTAATACGCAGTATTTT	CATSRDLATSGVNTQYF
TRBD2	few	TRBV28	TRBJ2-2	TGTGCCACCCCGACTAGCGGAGCGAACACCGGGGAGCTGTTTTTT	CATPTSGANTGELFF
NA	NA	TRBV13	TRBJ2-1	TGTGCCAGCAGCCCCTACCTAGCGAACAATGAGCAGTTCTTC	CASSPYLANNEQFF
NA	NA	TRBV3-1	TRBJ1-5	TGTGCCAGCAGCCAAGATCTCTTGGGGTTCAATCAGCCCCAGCATTTT	CASSQDLLGFNQPQHF
NA	few	TRBV29-1	TRBJ1-1	TGCAGCGCGTCCTCGGGGGCAAACACTGAAGCTTTCTTT	CSASSGANTEAFF
TRBD2	NA	TRBV12-3/TRBV12-4	TRBJ2-2	TGTGCCAGCAGTATGAGGCTAGCGGGAACCGGGGAGCTGTTTTTT	CASSMRLAGTGELFF
TRBD2	many	TRBV4-2	TRBJ2-7	TGTGCCAGCAGCCAAGTCGGGACTAGCGGGAGGAGGACCTACGAGCAGTACTTC	CASSQVGTSGRRTYEQYF
TRBD2	many	TRBV4-3	TRBJ2-7	TGCGCCAGCAGCCAAGATCTAGCGGGAGTAGTCTACGAGCAGTACTTC	CASSQDLAGVVYEQYF
NA	few	TRBV15	TRBJ1-2	TGTGCCACCAGCATCACTCAGGGGAAATATGGCTACACCTTC	CATSITQGKYGYTF
TRBD2	few	TRBV15	TRBJ2-2	TGTGCCACCAGCAGAGATAGACTAGCTCGGATGGACACCGGGGAGCTGTTTTTT	CATSRDRLARMDTGELFF